This T cell receptor (beta chain) was documented in a study of graft-versus-host responses after intestinal transplantation. Looking at the study overall: Every one of the recipients received anti-thymocyte globulin induction and afterwards took tacrolimus and steroids for roughly three years. Regarding the study as a whole: GvH clones were found in recipient marrow; some appeared first in ileum or blood. Graft-versus-host to host-versus-graft clonal ratios in allografts were high in patients with graft-donor T cell macrochimerism.

Trimming took 6 bases from V and 1 from J, leaving 8 bases between them. The CDR3 runs 13 residues. Looked up from germline, CDR1 is MNHNS and CDR2 is SASEGT. Generated by immunoSEQ multiplex PCR, the TCRdb table keeps only in-frame clones and is missing some. The table shows roughly 120,000 clones, with 90% to 95% occurring only once. This clone was counted only a few times. Antigen: not known. This material consisted of unstimulated CD4+ T cells sorted from spleen or lymph node cells, taken before intestinal transplant. The V and J genes are TRBV6-1 and TRBJ2-3; D is possibly TRBD2 (5 bases). This TCR was sampled from a human donor who received an intestinal transplant. Here the CDR3 DNA reads TGTGCCAGCAGGGGTAGCGGCACAGATACGCAGTATTTT. It codes for CASRGSGTDTQYF.